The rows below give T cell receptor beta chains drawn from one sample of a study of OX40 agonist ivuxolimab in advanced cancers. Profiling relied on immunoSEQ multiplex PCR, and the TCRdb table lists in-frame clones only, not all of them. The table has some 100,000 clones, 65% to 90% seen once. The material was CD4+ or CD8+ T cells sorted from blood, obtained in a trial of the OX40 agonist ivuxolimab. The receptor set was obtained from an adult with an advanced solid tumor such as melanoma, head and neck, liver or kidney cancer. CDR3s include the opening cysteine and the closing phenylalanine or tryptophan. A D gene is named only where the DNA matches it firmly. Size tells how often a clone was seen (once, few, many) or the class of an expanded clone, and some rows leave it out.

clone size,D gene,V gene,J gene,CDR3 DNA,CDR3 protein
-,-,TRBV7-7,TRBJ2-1,TGTGCTAGCAGTCTTAACCCCGAAATCCATGAGCAGTTCTTC,CASSLNPEIHEQFF
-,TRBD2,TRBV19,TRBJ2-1,TGTGCCAGTAGTGGTCAAGCGGGAGGAGGATATGAGCAGTTCTTC,CASSGQAGGGYEQFF
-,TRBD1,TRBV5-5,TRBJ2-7,TGTGCCAGCAGCTCTGGCTTAATCGGGACAGCTTCCTACGAGCAGTACTTC,CASSSGLIGTASYEQYF
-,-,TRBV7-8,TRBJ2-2,TGTGCCAGCAGCTTAGGATCGGGGCAGTTCACCGGGGAGCTGTTTTTT,CASSLGSGQFTGELFF
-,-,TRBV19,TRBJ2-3,TGTGCCAGTAGGGGGGTGGCAATAGATACGCAGTATTTT,CASRGVAIDTQYF
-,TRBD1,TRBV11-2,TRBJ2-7,TGTGCCAGCAGCGTGGGACAGGGGATAAAATACGAGCAGTACTTC,CASSVGQGIKYEQYF
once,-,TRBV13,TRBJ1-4,TGTGCCAGCAGCTCTAGGGGTTTGGCTAATGAAAAACTGTTTTTT,CASSSRGLANEKLFF
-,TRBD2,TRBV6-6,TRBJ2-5,TGTGCCAGCAGTCCGGGGGGGCAGAAAGAGACCCAGTACTTC,CASSPGGQKETQYF
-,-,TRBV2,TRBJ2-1,TGTGCCAGCAGTGCCGAGGATATTCCGATCGACAATGAGCAGTTCTTC,CASSAEDIPIDNEQFF
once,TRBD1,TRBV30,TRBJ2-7,TGTGCCTGGAGATACCGGGACAGGGGTGGAGAGCAGTACTTC,CAWRYRDRGGEQYF
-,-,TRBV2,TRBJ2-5,TGTGCCAGCAGTCCTCCGGGACTGAGGGGCCAAGAGACCCAGTACTTC,CASSPPGLRGQETQYF
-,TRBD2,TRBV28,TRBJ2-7,TGTGCCAGTAGCGGGAGGGCCTACGAGCAGTACTTC,CASSGRAYEQYF
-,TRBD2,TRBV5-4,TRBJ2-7,TGTGCCAGCAGCACGGGACTAGAGGGCTCCGAGCAGTACTTC,CASSTGLEGSEQYF
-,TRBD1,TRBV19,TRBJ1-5,TGTGCCAGTAGTAGAACCACCGGGACAGGGAATCAGCCCCAGCATTTT,CASSRTTGTGNQPQHF
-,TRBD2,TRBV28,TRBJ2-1,TGTGCCAGCAGTATCGCCGGGACTAGCGGCTCCTACAATGAGCAGTTCTTC,CASSIAGTSGSYNEQFF
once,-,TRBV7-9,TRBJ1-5,TGTGCCAGCAGCTTAGATGGTCGAAGCAATCAGCCCCAGCATTTT,CASSLDGRSNQPQHF
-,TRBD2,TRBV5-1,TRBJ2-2,TGCGCCAGCACCTCGAGGGGGACTAGCGGGAGCGCCGGGGAGCTGTTTTTT,CASTSRGTSGSAGELFF
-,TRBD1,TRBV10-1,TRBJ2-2,TGCGCCAGCAGTGAGCAGGGGGCCGGGGAGCTGTTTTTT,CASSEQGAGELFF
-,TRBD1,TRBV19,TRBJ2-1,TGTGCCAGTAGTATTCAGGGGGCCTGGAATGAGCAGTTCTTC,CASSIQGAWNEQFF
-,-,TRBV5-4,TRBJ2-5,TGTGCCAGCAGCCACCCCTCTGAGGGGGGAGGGTTCCAAGAGACCCAGTACTTC,CASSHPSEGGGFQETQYF
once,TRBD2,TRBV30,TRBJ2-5,TGTGCCTGCAGCGTCACCGGGACTAGCGAAGTTTCTGGGACCCAGTACTTC,CACSVTGTSEVSGTQYF
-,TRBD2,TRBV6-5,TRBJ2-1,TGTGCCAGCAGTTACCGGCTAGCGGGAGCCAATGAGCAGTTCTTC,CASSYRLAGANEQFF
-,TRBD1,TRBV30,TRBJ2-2,TGTGCCTGGACTGGGGACAGGTCCTTAGACACCGGGGAGCTGTTTTTT,CAWTGDRSLDTGELFF
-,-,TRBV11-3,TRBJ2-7,TGTGCCAGCAGTTACAGGGTTGGCGAGCAGTACTTC,CASSYRVGEQYF
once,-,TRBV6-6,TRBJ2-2,TGTGCCAGCAGTTACGTACAGGGCACCGGGGAGCTGTTTTTT,CASSYVQGTGELFF
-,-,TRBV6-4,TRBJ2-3,TGTGCCAGCAGCGCAGCGATGGGGGATACGCAGTATTTT,CASSAAMGDTQYF
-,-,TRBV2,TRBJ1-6,TGTGCCAGCAGCCGAGGGAGCTCACCCCTCCACTTT,CASSRGSSPLHF
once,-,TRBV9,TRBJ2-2,TGTGCCAGCACCCCTGAAGAGGGAGTAGGGACCGGGGAGCTGTTTTTT,CASTPEEGVGTGELFF
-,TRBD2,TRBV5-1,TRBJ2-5,TGCGCCAGCAGCCCGGGCGGCGGGAGGGAGGAGACCCAGTACTTC,CASSPGGGREETQYF
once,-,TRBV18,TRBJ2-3,TGTGCCAGCTCACCAGTAGATACGCAGTATTTT,CASSPVDTQYF
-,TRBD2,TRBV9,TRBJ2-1,TGTGCCAGCAGCGAGATAGCGGGAGGGTACAATGAGCAGTTCTTC,CASSEIAGGYNEQFF
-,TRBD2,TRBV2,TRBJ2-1,TGTGCCGGTAAGCGGGACTCCTACAATGAGCAGTTCTTC,CAGKRDSYNEQFF
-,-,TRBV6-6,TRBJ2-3,TGTGCCAGCACGTCCGCGGGCGGCACAGATACGCAGTATTTT,CASTSAGGTDTQYF
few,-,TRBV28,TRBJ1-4,TGTGCCAGCCTCTCCCCCAGGGTTAATGAAAAACTGTTTTTT,CASLSPRVNEKLFF
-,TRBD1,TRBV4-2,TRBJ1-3,TGTGCCAGCAGCCAAGAGACCACAGGGGTCGGAAACACCATATATTTT,CASSQETTGVGNTIYF
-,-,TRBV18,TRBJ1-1,TGTGCCAGCTCACCAGTAGAGGGTATGAACACTGAAGCTTTCTTT,CASSPVEGMNTEAFF
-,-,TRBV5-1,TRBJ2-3,TGCGCCAGCAGCCTGACGGGGGTGGAGAGCACAGATACGCAGTATTTT,CASSLTGVESTDTQYF
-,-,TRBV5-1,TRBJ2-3,TGCGCCAGCAGCTTGCGCGGGACCACAGATACGCAGTATTTT,CASSLRGTTDTQYF
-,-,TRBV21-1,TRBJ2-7,TGTGCCAGCAGCCTCGGACTAGCGGGGACTAACGAGCAGTACTTC,CASSLGLAGTNEQYF
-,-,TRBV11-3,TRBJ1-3,TGTGCCAGCAGCTCCTCGGGGGCTGGAAACACCATATATTTT,CASSSSGAGNTIYF